The rows below give T cell receptor beta chains drawn from one sample of a study of HIV-infected children after antiretroviral therapy interruption. TCRdb re-called the 3' RACE reads through MiXCR, storing one row per CDR3 protein. Of fewer than 100,000 distinct CDR3 sequences in the sample, approximately 6.9% were seen once. This specimen consisted of CD45RA+ CD4+ T cells from PBMCs, pooled from several time points, obtained from a donor given antiretroviral therapy, either interrupted or continuous. These receptors were taken from a pool of human donors with HIV. The CDR3 runs from the conserved cysteine through the conserved F or W. Fields, in order: CDR3 DNA, CDR3 protein, J gene, V gene, clone size, D gene. A D gene is named only where the DNA matches it firmly. A clone size is listed for some rows: how often the clone was seen (once, few, many), or a class if it is expanded.

DNA: TGTGCCAGCAGCTTAGGAGGGAAAGAGACCCAGTACTTC
CDR3: CASSLGGKETQYF
J: TRBJ2-5
V: TRBV7-9
size: many
D: .

DNA: TGTGCCAGCAGTTACTCCTCTCGGCCCCTAGCCAAAAACATTCAGTACTTC
CDR3: CASSYSSRPLAKNIQYF
J: TRBJ2-4
V: TRBV6-2/TRBV6-3
size: .
D: .

DNA: TGCAGCGTTGGTGACAGCGGGTACGAGCAGTACTTC
CDR3: CSVGDSGYEQYF
J: TRBJ2-7
V: TRBV29-1
size: few
D: .

DNA: TGTGCCAGCACCCAACGGGGGGCGACGAACACCGGGGAGCTGTTTTTT
CDR3: CASTQRGATNTGELFF
J: TRBJ2-2
V: TRBV2
size: many
D: .

DNA: TGTGCCAGCAGTTTTGGTGGTGGACGGGACGAGCAGTACTTC
CDR3: CASSFGGGRDEQYF
J: TRBJ2-7
V: TRBV12-3/TRBV12-4
size: many
D: .

DNA: TGTGCCAGCAGCCTCACCGGGACTTCTACCAAGCAGTACTTC
CDR3: CASSLTGTSTKQYF
J: TRBJ2-7
V: TRBV3-1
size: few
D: .

DNA: TGCAGTGCCTTGCGGGACTCCTACAATGAGCAGTTCTTC
CDR3: CSALRDSYNEQFF
J: TRBJ2-1
V: TRBV20-1
size: many
D: .

DNA: TGTGCCAGCAGTGACGGGGGGCCCCTGGTGGAGACCCAGTACTTC
CDR3: CASSDGGPLVETQYF
J: TRBJ2-5
V: TRBV6-4
size: many
D: .

DNA: TGTGCCAGCAGCGTAGAGGGGGTCACCGGGGAGCTGTTTTTT
CDR3: CASSVEGVTGELFF
J: TRBJ2-2
V: TRBV9
size: many
D: .

DNA: TGTGCCAGTAGTATAGGCCGAGGACAGGTGACTTCACCCCTCCACTTT
CDR3: CASSIGRGQVTSPLHF
J: TRBJ1-6
V: TRBV19
size: many
D: TRBD1

DNA: TGCGCCAGCAGCGGGCTTCAGGGCCATGAGCAGTTCTTC
CDR3: CASSGLQGHEQFF
J: TRBJ2-1
V: TRBV5-1
size: few
D: .

DNA: TGTGCCAGCAGCTTGAATAGGGACGTCCACGAGCAGTACTTC
CDR3: CASSLNRDVHEQYF
J: TRBJ2-7
V: TRBV12-3/TRBV12-4
size: .
D: .

DNA: TGTGCCAGCAGTTTGGGTGACAAAACTTTAGCCAAAAACATTCAGTACTTC
CDR3: CASSLGDKTLAKNIQYF
J: TRBJ2-4
V: TRBV12-3/TRBV12-4
size: many
D: .

DNA: TGCAGTGCTCGACCCTTAGCGGGAACCTACAATGAGCAGTTCTTC
CDR3: CSARPLAGTYNEQFF
J: TRBJ2-1
V: TRBV20-1
size: many
D: TRBD2

DNA: TGTGCCAGCAGCTTAATTTTCCAAGAGACCCAGTACTTC
CDR3: CASSLIFQETQYF
J: TRBJ2-5
V: TRBV7-9
size: many
D: .

DNA: TGCAGTGCTAGACGAGACAGTGTAGCCAAAAACATTCAGTACTTC
CDR3: CSARRDSVAKNIQYF
J: TRBJ2-4
V: TRBV20-1
size: few
D: .

DNA: TGTGCCAGCAGCCAGGGTGTAAAAGCTTTCTTT
CDR3: CASSQGVKAFF
J: TRBJ1-1
V: TRBV11-1
size: few
D: .

DNA: TGTGCCAGCAGCCCCAACACGCAAAATCAGCCCCAGCATTTT
CDR3: CASSPNTQNQPQHF
J: TRBJ1-5
V: TRBV6-5
size: many
D: .

DNA: TGTGCCAGCAGTGAAGACCAGTTCCACGAGCAGTACTTC
CDR3: CASSEDQFHEQYF
J: TRBJ2-7
V: TRBV2
size: many
D: .

DNA: TGCAGTGCTAGTGCTATGGGCGCAGATACGCAGTATTTT
CDR3: CSASAMGADTQYF
J: TRBJ2-3
V: TRBV20-1
size: .
D: .

DNA: TGTGCCAGTAGTATTGGGGGGCTCGATGGAGCTTTCTTT
CDR3: CASSIGGLDGAFF
J: TRBJ1-1
V: TRBV19
size: few
D: .

DNA: TGTGCCAGCAGTCCGATAGCGGGAGCCTACAATGAGCAGTTCTTC
CDR3: CASSPIAGAYNEQFF
J: TRBJ2-1
V: TRBV12-3/TRBV12-4
size: many
D: TRBD2

DNA: TGCGCCAGCAGAAACCGGGGGTTTAGGGACAATGAGCAGTTCTTC
CDR3: CASRNRGFRDNEQFF
J: TRBJ2-1
V: TRBV5-1
size: .
D: .

DNA: TGTGCCAGCAGTGAAGCGCTTATTCTCCCCAATGAGCAGTTCTTC
CDR3: CASSEALILPNEQFF
J: TRBJ2-1
V: TRBV6-1
size: many
D: .

DNA: TGTGCCAGCAGACAAACTACGGGCGGTACGCAGTATTTT
CDR3: CASRQTTGGTQYF
J: TRBJ2-3
V: TRBV13
size: few
D: .

DNA: TGTGCCATCAGTGAAAGTGGTGAGCTTGAAGCTTTCTTT
CDR3: CAISESGELEAFF
J: TRBJ1-1
V: TRBV10-3
size: many
D: .

DNA: TGTGCCAGTACCGGGACAAATACTAAAGAGACCCAGTACTTC
CDR3: CASTGTNTKETQYF
J: TRBJ2-5
V: TRBV19
size: many
D: .

DNA: TGTGCCAGCAGTCCCCCCGTGGGAGCGGGGGTAGCGTTCAATGAGCAGTTCTTC
CDR3: CASSPPVGAGVAFNEQFF
J: TRBJ2-1
V: TRBV12-3/TRBV12-4
size: many
D: TRBD2

DNA: TGTGCCAGCAGCTACATGAGGCAAGAGACCCAGTACTTC
CDR3: CASSYMRQETQYF
J: TRBJ2-5
V: TRBV7-3
size: many
D: .

DNA: TGCGCCAGCAGCTTGGATGGGACAGGGACAGATACGCAGTATTTT
CDR3: CASSLDGTGTDTQYF
J: TRBJ2-3
V: TRBV5-1
size: .
D: TRBD1

DNA: TGTGCCAGCAGTCCGACAGGGGTTCGGGATACGCAGTATTTT
CDR3: CASSPTGVRDTQYF
J: TRBJ2-3
V: TRBV6-4
size: many
D: TRBD1

DNA: TGTGCCAGCAGCGCCAGACAGGGGGCAACTAATGAAAAACTGTTTTTT
CDR3: CASSARQGATNEKLFF
J: TRBJ1-4
V: TRBV9
size: .
D: TRBD1

DNA: TGTGCCAGCAGCTCCCCTGGAGCTAGGGACACCGGGGAGCTGTTTTTT
CDR3: CASSSPGARDTGELFF
J: TRBJ2-2
V: TRBV7-9
size: .
D: .

DNA: TGTGCCACCAGCAGAGACGGGCAGGGGGCGGGAGAGCAGTACTTC
CDR3: CATSRDGQGAGEQYF
J: TRBJ2-7
V: TRBV15
size: few
D: TRBD1

DNA: TGTGCCAGCAGTTCCTCCGGGACAGGGGGAAAGGGCTACACCTTC
CDR3: CASSSSGTGGKGYTF
J: TRBJ1-2
V: TRBV6-5
size: many
D: TRBD1

DNA: TGTGCCAGCGGACCTAAGCAGGGACAGGCCAGCTCACCCCTCCACTTT
CDR3: CASGPKQGQASSPLHF
J: TRBJ1-6
V: TRBV27
size: many
D: TRBD1

DNA: TGTGCCAGCAGCTCCAGACAGACCTACGAGCAGTACTTC
CDR3: CASSSRQTYEQYF
J: TRBJ2-7
V: TRBV11-1
size: many
D: .

DNA: TGTGCCATCAGTGGGACAGGGGTGGGATCCTACGAGCAGTACTTC
CDR3: CAISGTGVGSYEQYF
J: TRBJ2-7
V: TRBV10-3
size: .
D: TRBD1

DNA: TGTGCCACCAGCAGAGACAGGTACGAGCAGTACTTC
CDR3: CATSRDRYEQYF
J: TRBJ2-7
V: TRBV15
size: .
D: .

DNA: TGTGCCAGCTCATCGCAGGAGACAGGGCAAACCTACGAGCAGTACTTC
CDR3: CASSSQETGQTYEQYF
J: TRBJ2-7
V: TRBV2
size: .
D: TRBD1

DNA: TGCAGCGTAGTACCGGGACTAGACTACGAGCAGTACTTC
CDR3: CSVVPGLDYEQYF
J: TRBJ2-7
V: TRBV29-1
size: many
D: TRBD2